One T cell receptor beta chain is described in this entry. Its antigen remains unknown. Cultured CD4+ T cell DNA underwent sequencing with the Oncomine TCR Beta short-read assay. Via MiXCR, TCRdb re-called the PCR reads, giving one row per CDR3 protein. Among about 14,000 distinct CDR3 sequences, approximately 31% were seen once, and the ten largest hold about 20%. The entry originates in a study of vaccination and CD4 T cells after COVID-19. Stated treatment: roughly 10-day PBMC culture with coronavirus spike peptide pools or control peptides (ViraFEST assay). Germline CDR1 reads MGHRA; CDR2 reads YSYEKL. Trimming removed 1 base from V and 0 bases from J, with 12 bases in between. This CDR3 has 17 amino acids.

The receptor's source is a human donor who received a COVID-19 vaccine. The sequenced sample was CD4+ T cells from blood, cultured in vitro, obtained before SARS-CoV-2 vaccination. The J gene is TRBJ2-2, the V gene TRBV4-1; weak D call: TRBD1 (6 bases). CDR3 DNA sequence: TGCGCCAGCAGCCAAGTTCGGACAGTGCCGAACACCGGGGAGCTGTTTTTT. It encodes CASSQVRTVPNTGELFF.